The source of this T cell receptor beta chain is a study of blood T cell repertoires in COVID-19. Across the whole study: Nucleic acid was either cDNA or gDNA, and it came from T cells, B-cell-depleted T cells, or PBMCs.

CDR1 SGHRS and CDR2 YFSETQ come from the germline V gene. The CDR3 runs to 16 residues. J lost 7 bases, V lost 4 bases, and 8 bases had no gene match. Those who participated ranged in age from 18 to 89 years and resided in around 22 US areas. The repertoire was sequenced with immunoSEQ multiplex PCR; TCRdb's copy has only in-frame clones and lacks some. This sample carries over 200,000 clones, 80% to 90% of them seen once, and the ten largest clones take approximately 3.7%. This sequence originates from a woman in her 30s who had been exposed to COVID-19. The chain is built from TRBV5-1 and TRBJ2-1; 13 nucleotides line up with TRBD2. The sequencing input was PBMCs or T cells enriched from blood (not recorded which). In DNA, the CDR3 is TGCGCCAGCAGCCCTGGGACTAGCGGGAATGGAAATGAGCAGTTCTTC. Its protein product is CASSPGTSGNGNEQFF.